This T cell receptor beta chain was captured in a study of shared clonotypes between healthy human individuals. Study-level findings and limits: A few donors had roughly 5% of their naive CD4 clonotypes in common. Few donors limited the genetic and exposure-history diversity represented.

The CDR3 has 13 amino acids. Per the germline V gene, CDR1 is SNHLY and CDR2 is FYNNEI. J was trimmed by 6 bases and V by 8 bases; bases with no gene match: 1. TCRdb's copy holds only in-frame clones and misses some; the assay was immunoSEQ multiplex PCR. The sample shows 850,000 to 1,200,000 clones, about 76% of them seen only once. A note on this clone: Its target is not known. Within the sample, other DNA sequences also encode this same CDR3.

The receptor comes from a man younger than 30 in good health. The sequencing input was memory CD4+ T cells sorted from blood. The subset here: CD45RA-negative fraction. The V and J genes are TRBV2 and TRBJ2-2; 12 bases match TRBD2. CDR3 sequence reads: CASRLAGAGELFF. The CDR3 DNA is TGTGCCAGCCGACTAGCGGGGGCCGGGGAGCTGTTTTTT.